The T cell receptor beta chain described here comes from a study of T-cell memory formation after mild COVID-19. To note about this clonotype: Its matching antigen is unknown.

The junction had 13 bases not matched to a gene; V was cut back by 7 bases and J by 0 bases. Germline assignment: CDR1 MNHNY and CDR2 SVGAGI (reference sequence). The CDR3 sequence is 17 residues long. TCRdb reprocessed the 5' RACE reads with MiXCR, giving one entry per CDR3 protein. The data show almost 550,000 distinct CDR3 sequences, roughly 22% seen once. Points from the study as a whole: Chiefly within CM and EM were the contracting CD4+ clones; CD8+ ones were within EMRA.

The sample was PBMCs or a T cell subset sorted from them (not recorded which). The rearrangement uses TRBV6-6 and TRBJ1-1; 8 bases are shared with TRBD1. This receptor was identified in an adult woman who had mild COVID-19 (a few samples of this study predate the infection). Cell type and time point are not known. For the CDR3, the DNA is TGTGCCAGCATTCACCTAAGGACAGGGATAATGAACACTGAAGCTTTCTTT. It encodes CASIHLRTGIMNTEAFF.